The text below deals with one T cell receptor beta chain. This CDR3 comprises 14 residues. Germline-derived CDR1 and CDR2 are KGHDR and SFDVKD. V was shortened by 4 bases and J by 5 bases, with 10 bases between the two germline ends. The data are from a study of blood T cell repertoires in COVID-19. Study details: Acute-phase and convalescent COVID-19 samples originated in the United States, Italy and Spain. T cells, B-cell-depleted T cells, or PBMCs provided the cDNA or gDNA that served as material.

Original processing notes: Counts of nucleated cells, estimated from reference gene primer amplification, were obtained. The table came from immunoSEQ multiplex PCR; TCRdb's copy has only in-frame clones and leaves some out. The V and J calls and clone size come from that table; D and trimming were worked out from the DNA. In the table there are around 150,000 clones, over 70% of which are singletons. The receptor comes from a man between 70 and 80 years old with acute or convalescent COVID-19. This chain joins TRBV24-1 and TRBJ1-4, with a weak D call TRBD1 (6 bases). The sequenced sample consisted of peripheral blood. CDR3 sequence (DNA): TGTGCCACCAGTGACGGACAGAACAATGAAAAACTGTTTTTT. The encoded protein is CATSDGQNNEKLFF.